This T cell receptor beta chain was captured in a study of T-cell reconstitution after alpha-beta-depleted transplantation in children. As regards this clonotype: Its target is unknown.

Study observations and caveats: Expanded clones from the graft, numbering several hundred, reportedly supplied alpha-beta T cells about two months after transplant. Some patients' high day-60 TCRbeta diversity was traced to surviving recipient T cells and thymic progenitors. It was newly produced T cells that mostly accounted for T-cell counts and diversity one year after transplant.

Unique molecular identifiers tagged the TCRbeta library. One entry per CDR3 protein, called by TCRdb with MiXCR from the PCR reads. The data show fewer than 8,000 distinct CDR3 sequences, about 30% seen once. Trimming removed 1 base from V and 7 bases from J; junction bases left unmatched: 8. The CDR3 runs to 15 residues. The input for sequencing was peripheral blood, taken 60 days after TCRalphabeta/CD19-depleted stem cell transplant. The rearrangement uses TRBV12-3 or TRBV12-4 and TRBJ2-7, with 9 bases that match TRBD1. The clonotype originates from a boy under two years old who had a stem cell transplant for SCID, so the T cells may come from the graft donor. The CDR3 DNA sequence: TGTGCCAGCAGTTTAGGGGACAGGGTTCTACGAGAGCAGTACTTC. Residues: CASSLGDRVLREQYF.